This is a list of T cell receptor beta chains from one sample in a study of T cell responses to AZD1222 COVID-19 vaccine. Generated by immunoSEQ multiplex PCR, the TCRdb table keeps only in-frame clones and is missing some. Of under 150,000 clones listed, 75% to 95% are singletons. Source: peripheral blood, taken on day 0 of MenACWY control vaccination. The receptor source for this set is an adult in good health. Each CDR3 is given with its conserved first and last residue. Clone sizes are given selectively: once, few, many, or a class where the clone is expanded.

J	size	length	V	CDR3
TRBJ2-3	-	16	TRBV3-1/TRBV3-2	CASSPRLAGSTDTQYF
TRBJ2-5	-	17	TRBV18	CASSRTSGGTIQETQYF
TRBJ2-3	-	15	TRBV7-9	CASSLVTGGAHTQYF
TRBJ2-7	-	18	TRBV15	CATSRDALGGGTPYEQYF
TRBJ2-1	-	15	TRBV11-3	CASSLPGLANNEQFF
TRBJ2-3	-	14	TRBV29-1	CSARQVRATDTQYF
TRBJ2-7	-	12	TRBV15	CATSRDLDEQYF
TRBJ2-3	few	15	TRBV9	CASSVEISGTDTQYF
TRBJ1-2	-	13	TRBV10-1	CASSAGSLSGYTF
TRBJ1-1	-	13	TRBV28	CASSLLGYGEAFF
TRBJ1-4	-	13	TRBV24-1	CATNRGLGEKLFF
TRBJ1-5	-	12	TRBV30	CAWSLPLEPQHF
TRBJ1-1	-	15	TRBV27	CASSPFRAGNTEAFF
TRBJ2-6	-	16	TRBV14	CASSQGGETGANVLTF
TRBJ2-7	-	15	TRBV7-3	CASSLARDPSYEQYF
TRBJ1-1	-	15	TRBV9	CASSRTLSGNTEAFF
TRBJ1-5	-	15	TRBV19	CASSIVGMNNQPQHF
TRBJ2-5	-	14	TRBV18	CASSPGQGSETQYF
TRBJ1-2	-	14	TRBV5-4	CASSSGSPSSGYTF
TRBJ1-1	-	14	TRBV7-8	CASSSRGQRTEAFF
TRBJ1-5	-	16	TRBV7-9	CASSPGQAMSNQPQHF
TRBJ2-7	-	13	TRBV6-6	CASTGQGSYEQYF
TRBJ2-7	-	13	TRBV6-5	CASSRDGTYEQYF
TRBJ2-1	-	15	TRBV3-1/TRBV3-2	CASSPEGRGGNEQFF
TRBJ1-1	-	16	TRBV6-5	CASSYSLNRVNTEAFF
TRBJ2-3	once	15	TRBV3-1/TRBV3-2	CASSHLQLVTDTQYF
TRBJ2-2	-	16	TRBV9	CASSTTGTRSTGELFF
TRBJ1-2	-	12	TRBV28	CASSLGKEGYTF
TRBJ2-1	-	18	TRBV3-1/TRBV3-2	CASSPSPVLAGVGYEQFF
TRBJ2-1	-	15	TRBV27	CASSSSEGLYNEQFF
TRBJ2-1	-	16	TRBV4-2	CASSQGAGAAYNEQFF
TRBJ1-2	-	13	TRBV11-1	CASSPGQVHGYTF
TRBJ1-4	-	15	TRBV9	CASSPWGQANEKLFF
TRBJ2-7	-	14	TRBV27	CASMSAGRRYEQYF
TRBJ1-2	-	12	TRBV6-1	CASSEKDRGYTF
TRBJ2-5	-	15	TRBV7-7	CASSQGLAGAETQYF
TRBJ2-2	-	14	TRBV29-1	CSVGSGPNTGELFF
TRBJ2-7	-	12	TRBV10-2	CASSRQGYEQYF
TRBJ2-3	-	15	TRBV5-5	CASSSPAGSTDTQYF